The next 24 T cell receptor beta chains were all read from a single sample in a study of cytotoxic CD8 clonotypes in ibrutinib-treated CLL. TCRdb's table, derived via immunoSEQ multiplex PCR, lists solely in-frame clones and lacks some. Of approximately 190,000 clones in the sample, 79% were seen once. The starting material was PBMCs, obtained after 12 months of ibrutinib treatment. The receptors originated from a human donor with chronic lymphocytic leukemia.

The rearrangement links TRBV5-1 to TRBJ2-7, with D uncertain. This CDR3 comprises 14 residues. Germline V gives CDR1 SGHRS, CDR2 YFSETQ. V lost 3 bases and J 0 bases, leaving 10 bases between the germline ends. The CDR3 here is CASSSIQSSYEQYF. CDR3 coding DNA: TGCGCCAGCAGCTCGATACAGAGCTCCTACGAGCAGTACTTC.

The rearrangement uses TRBV19 and TRBJ2-7; TRBD1 is a possible D gene (6 bases). Germline V gene sequence: CDR1 LNHDA, CDR2 SQIVND (reference sequence). With 5 bases removed from V and 0 bases from J, the gap between germline ends came to 11 bases. The CDR3 covers 14 residues. CDR3 residues: CASSVGGNSYEQYF. Written as DNA, the CDR3 is TGTGCCAGTAGTGTAGGGGGAAACTCCTACGAGCAGTACTTC.

The chain links TRBV5-4 to TRBJ2-1, with 16 bases that match TRBD2. From germline, CDR1 is SGHNT and CDR2 YYREEE (reference sequence). The CDR3 totals 14 residues. With V trimmed by 4 bases and J by 10 bases, 2 bases remained unmatched. CDR3 nucleotide sequence: TGTGCCAGCAGCCTGGGACTAGCGGGAGGGGAGCAGTTCTTC. Translating gives CASSLGLAGGEQFF.

J is TRBJ2-5 and V is TRBV5-1; D is perhaps TRBD1 or TRBD2 (5 bases each). This CDR3 is 16 amino acids long. V was shortened by 5 bases and J by 2 bases, with 19 bases between the two germline ends. Germline V lookup: CDR1 SGHRS, CDR2 YFSETQ. The CDR3, as DNA: TGCGCCAGCAGTTCCCACGGGACGCCACAACAAGAGACCCAGTACTTC. Translating gives CASSSHGTPQQETQYF.

This chain connects TRBV5-1 to TRBJ2-7, with 9 bases lining up with TRBD1. This CDR3 is 15 amino acids long. In germline, CDR1 is SGHRS, CDR2 YFSETQ. After removal of 4 bases from V and 6 bases from J, the junction contained 11 bases not matched to a gene. CDR3 region: CASSVLGTGKGEQYF. The CDR3 DNA is TGCGCCAGCAGCGTACTTGGGACAGGGAAAGGCGAGCAGTACTTC.

The chain has TRBV9 and TRBJ1-5, with 8 bases matching TRBD1. The length of the CDR3 is 16 residues. V dropped 8 bases and J dropped 0; count of bases not matched to a gene: 10. The V gene's germline CDR1 is SGDLS and CDR2 YYNGEE. CDR3 coding DNA: TGTGCCAGGTACGACAGGGGAGGATCTAGCAATCAGCCCCAGCATTTT. Translation: CARYDRGGSSNQPQHF.

The DNA for the CDR3 is TGTGCCATCAGTCCGGACGGTGCTAACTATGGCTACACCTTC. Protein: CAISPDGANYGYTF. The chain employs TRBV10-3 and TRBJ1-2; D remains ambiguous. The CDR3 runs 14 residues. Trimming removed 5 bases at V and 0 bases at J, with 10 bases between. The germline gives CDR1 ENHRY, CDR2 SYGVKD.

This rearrangement joins TRBV7-2 to TRBJ1-2; D gene uncertain. CDR3 length: 11 residues. Germline V gene sequence: CDR1 SGHTA, CDR2 FQGNSA. The V end lost 5 bases, the J end lost 4 bases, and 5 bases lay between the germline ends. Here the CDR3 reads CASSSRYGYTF. The CDR3 DNA is TGTGCCAGCAGCAGCCGCTATGGCTACACCTTC.

This chain links TRBV4-1 with TRBJ1-5; D is perhaps TRBD1 (5 bases). The CDR3 extends over 15 amino acids. Germline V gene sequence: CDR1 MGHRA, CDR2 YSYEKL. With 0 bases removed from V and 6 bases from J, the gap between germline ends came to 12 bases. The CDR3: CASSQDRGVGQPQHF. In nucleotides, the CDR3 is TGCGCCAGCAGCCAAGATAGAGGGGTTGGTCAGCCCCAGCATTTT.

The chain couples TRBV7-9 to TRBJ1-1; D call uncertain. Per the germline V gene, CDR1 is SEHNR and CDR2 is FQNEAQ (reference sequence). The CDR3 has 11 residues. Trimming took off 5 bases at V and 7 bases at J, with 8 bases between the two ends. Here the CDR3 reads CASSPQDEAFF. The CDR3 DNA follows: TGTGCCAGCAGCCCCCAGGATGAAGCTTTCTTT.

In this sample, this clone turned up once. V gene TRBV5-1 combines with J gene TRBJ2-6; D ambiguous. Germline V lookup: CDR1 SGHRS, CDR2 YFSETQ. V lost 2 bases, J lost 4 bases, and 10 bases lay in between. The CDR3 has 15 amino acids. The CDR3, as DNA: TGCGCCAGCAGCTTTACCGGGTCCGGGGCCAACGTCCTGACTTTC. It yields the protein CASSFTGSGANVLTF.

For the CDR3, the DNA is TGTGCCAGCAGCTCAAGGGGGGGTCAAGAGACCCAGTACTTC. Translation gives CASSSRGGQETQYF. The chain uses TRBV9 and TRBJ2-5; maybe TRBD2 (7 bases). In germline, CDR1 is SGDLS, CDR2 YYNGEE. This CDR3 is built from 14 residues. Trimming stripped 4 bases from V and 2 bases from J, with 12 bases between.

This clone was observed a handful of times. The chain carries TRBV5-1 and TRBJ2-3; either TRBD1 or TRBD2 may supply D (5 bases each). CDR3 length: 17 residues. V was pared by 3 bases and J by 1 base, with 18 bases between. Germline CDR1 is SGHRS and CDR2 is YFSETQ. Here the CDR3 DNA reads TGCGCCAGCAGCTCCGCGGTGGGACCGCCTGGCACAGATACGCAGTATTTT. It yields the protein CASSSAVGPPGTDTQYF.

The rearrangement uses TRBV6-5 and TRBJ2-7; no clear D gene. The CDR3 runs 11 residues. Germline CDR1 and CDR2: MNHEY and SVGAGI. V gave up 5 bases and J gave up 7 bases, with 9 bases separating them. The CDR3 sequence: CASSDRWEQYF. The DNA of the CDR3 is TGTGCCAGCAGTGATAGGTGGGAGCAGTACTTC.

This chain joins TRBV27 and TRBJ1-2; weak D call: TRBD1 (5 bases). Germline CDR1 and CDR2: MNHEY and SMNVEV (reference sequence). The V and J ends lost 3 bases and 1 base respectively, with 21 bases between them. CDR3 length: 18 amino acids. The CDR3 sequence: CASSFWVPDRFLNYGYTF. Here the CDR3 DNA reads TGTGCCAGCAGTTTCTGGGTGCCCGACAGATTCCTTAACTATGGCTACACCTTC.

The count of this clone is one. This rearrangement joins TRBV4-2 to TRBJ1-1; D is perhaps TRBD1 (5 bases). Germline lookup yields CDR1 LGHNA and CDR2 YNFKEQ. The CDR3 runs to 17 residues. V was shortened by 0 bases and J by 3 bases, with 17 bases between the two germline ends. CDR3 amino acids: CASSQEAGGLLDTEAFF. Written as DNA, the CDR3 is TGTGCCAGCAGCCAAGAAGCCGGGGGGTTACTGGACACTGAAGCTTTCTTT.

The gene calls are TRBV12-5 and TRBJ2-1, with 7 bases fitting TRBD2. V lost 5 bases, J lost 3 bases, and 10 bases stayed unmatched. The CDR3 sequence is 16 residues long. Germline assignment: CDR1 LGHNT and CDR2 FRNRAP. In nucleotides, the CDR3 is TGTGCTAGTGGTCCCCCCGGGGGAGGGCTCTACAATGAGCAGTTCTTC. As protein: CASGPPGGGLYNEQFF.

This clone showed up just a few times. The chain employs TRBV7-3 and TRBJ2-1; TRBD2 matches at 7 bases. CDR3 length: 13 amino acids. V was pared by 5 bases and J by 6 bases, with 4 bases of the junction left unmatched. Germline V gene data show CDR1 as SGHTA and CDR2 as FQGTGA. The CDR3 spells CASSPGGGNEQFF. CDR3 coding DNA: TGTGCCAGCAGCCCGGGGGGAGGCAATGAGCAGTTCTTC.

The V and J genes are TRBV9 and TRBJ2-1; 10 bases agree with TRBD2. V shed 0 bases and J 8 bases; nucleotides not matched to a gene: 5. The CDR3 is 15 amino acids. The germline CDR1 and CDR2 sequences are SGDLS and YYNGEE. Here the CDR3 reads CASSVEPSGSHEQFF. CDR3 in DNA: TGTGCCAGCAGCGTAGAGCCTAGCGGGAGCCATGAGCAGTTCTTC.

In DNA form, the CDR3 reads TGCGCCAGCAGACCAACAGGCGTGGATAATTCACCCCTCCACTTT. Amino acids: CASRPTGVDNSPLHF. The chain uses TRBV5-1 and TRBJ1-6, with D possibly matching TRBD1 (5 bases). The V end was cut by 5 bases, the J end by 5 bases, with 14 bases between. The germline V gene has CDR1 SGHRS and CDR2 YFSETQ. The CDR3 is 15 amino acids.

This chain links TRBV19 with TRBJ2-3, with 11 bases matching TRBD1. CDR3 length: 15 residues. V lost 8 bases to trimming and J lost 5 bases; unmatched junction nucleotides: 9. The V gene's germline CDR1 is LNHDA and CDR2 SQIVND (reference sequence). CDR3 DNA: TGTGCCAGTTACTCCCCGGGACAGGGGGAAGATACGCAGTATTTT. Residues: CASYSPGQGEDTQYF.

This chain's CDR3 is CASSLGVAGNYGYTF. CDR3 DNA sequence: TGTGCCAGCAGCTTAGGGGTGGCTGGGAACTATGGCTACACCTTC. This chain joins TRBV7-9 and TRBJ1-2, with unresolved D. Germline loops: CDR1 SEHNR, CDR2 FQNEAQ (reference sequence). The CDR3 has 15 amino acids. Trimming removed 1 base at V and 2 bases at J, with 11 bases between.

The chain recombines TRBV2 with TRBJ1-1; the D is unclear. CDR3 length: 13 amino acids. Trimming left V 4 bases short and J 3 bases short, with 9 bases between. Germline V gives CDR1 SNHLY, CDR2 FYNNEI. The CDR3 loop is CASSGGPDTEAFF. The CDR3 DNA is TGTGCCAGCAGTGGAGGGCCGGACACTGAAGCTTTCTTT.

The chain has TRBV7-2 and TRBJ1-3; the D is unclear. Germline lookup yields CDR1 SGHTA and CDR2 FQGNSA. V was pared by 4 bases and J by 2 bases, with 6 bases between. This CDR3 is 13 amino acids long. This chain's CDR3 is CASSSAAGNTIYF. The CDR3 nucleotides read TGTGCCAGCAGCTCGGCCGCTGGAAACACCATATATTTT.